Sequencing of this TCR beta chain was carried out in a study of regulatory T cells in long-lasting Graves disease. In this sample, this clonotype turned up a few times. Both iRepertoire HTBI primers and Arm-PCR of CDR3 regions were used to build the TCR beta libraries. In TCRdb, the multiplex PCR reads were re-called with MiXCR into one record per CDR3 protein. In the table there are hundreds of thousands of distinct CDR3 sequences, roughly 16% of which are singletons. The CDR3 spans 16 residues. Trimming took off 4 bases at V and 1 base at J, with 14 bases between the two ends. The V gene's germline CDR1 is SGHRS and CDR2 YFSETQ. As for time point: newly diagnosed GD, antithyroid drugs for less than 3 months. PBMC-extracted RNA yielded the TCR library. The same sample was also used in a study of T cells in Graves' hyperthyroidism and ophthalmopathy.

Sequencing was performed on peripheral blood mononuclear cells (PBMCs), taken at new diagnosis, from a patient treated with antithyroid drugs. The chain recombines TRBV5-1 with TRBJ2-2; D unresolved. The origin of this receptor is a woman aged 25 to 39 with Graves disease. The CDR3 here is CASSVTGGVNTGELFF. The CDR3 DNA follows: TGCGCCAGCAGCGTGACGGGCGGAGTGAACACCGGGGAGCTGTTTTTT.